The entry that follows covers one T cell receptor beta chain sequence. As yet, its antigen is unknown. The source of the sample is a study of cytomegalovirus exposure and HLA in healthy donors. Profiled with immunoSEQ multiplex PCR; TCRdb holds only in-frame clones, not every one. The sample consists of roughly 170,000 clones, roughly 84% of them appearing once. Study-wide findings and caveats: In vitro work confirmed that a few CMV-associated chains recognize CMV antigens. Most observed TCR sequences were rare, whereas some public TCRs were detected in many donors.

Germline V gene sequence: CDR1 SGHRS, CDR2 YFSETQ. This CDR3 is 16 amino acids long. Losses at the gene ends were 3 bases for V and 5 bases for J; bases not matched to a gene: 12. The TCR comes from a young woman in good health and CMV-seropositive. Sequencing used PBMCs. V usage is TRBV5-1 and J usage is TRBJ2-3, with 7 bases identical to TRBD1. The CDR3 coding sequence is TGCGCCAGCAGCTCAACCCCCGGGACAGAGGGAGATACGCAGTATTTT. As protein: CASSSTPGTEGDTQYF.